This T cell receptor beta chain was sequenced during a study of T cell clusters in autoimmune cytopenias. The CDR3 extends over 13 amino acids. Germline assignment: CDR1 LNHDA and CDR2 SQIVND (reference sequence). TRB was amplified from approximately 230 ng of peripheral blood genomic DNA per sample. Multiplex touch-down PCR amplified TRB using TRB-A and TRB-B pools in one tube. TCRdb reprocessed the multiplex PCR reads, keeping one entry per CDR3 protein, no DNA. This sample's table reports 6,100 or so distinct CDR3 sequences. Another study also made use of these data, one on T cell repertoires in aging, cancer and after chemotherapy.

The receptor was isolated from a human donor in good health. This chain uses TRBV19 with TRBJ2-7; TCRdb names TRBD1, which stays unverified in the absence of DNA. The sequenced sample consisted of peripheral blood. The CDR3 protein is CASSSRGEYEQYF.